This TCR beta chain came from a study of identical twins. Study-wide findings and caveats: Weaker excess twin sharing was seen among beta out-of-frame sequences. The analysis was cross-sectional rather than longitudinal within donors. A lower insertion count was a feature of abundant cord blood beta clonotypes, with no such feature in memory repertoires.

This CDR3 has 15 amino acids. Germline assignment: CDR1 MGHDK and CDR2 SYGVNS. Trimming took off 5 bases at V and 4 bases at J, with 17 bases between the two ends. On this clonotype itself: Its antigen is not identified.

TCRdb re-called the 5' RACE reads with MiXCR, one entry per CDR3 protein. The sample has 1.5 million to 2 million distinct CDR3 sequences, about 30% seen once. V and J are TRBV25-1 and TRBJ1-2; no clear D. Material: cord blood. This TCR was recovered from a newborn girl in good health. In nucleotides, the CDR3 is TGTGCCAGCAGTCCCCCTGTGGTAGAAGTCTATGGCTACACCTTC. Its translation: CASSPPVVEVYGYTF.